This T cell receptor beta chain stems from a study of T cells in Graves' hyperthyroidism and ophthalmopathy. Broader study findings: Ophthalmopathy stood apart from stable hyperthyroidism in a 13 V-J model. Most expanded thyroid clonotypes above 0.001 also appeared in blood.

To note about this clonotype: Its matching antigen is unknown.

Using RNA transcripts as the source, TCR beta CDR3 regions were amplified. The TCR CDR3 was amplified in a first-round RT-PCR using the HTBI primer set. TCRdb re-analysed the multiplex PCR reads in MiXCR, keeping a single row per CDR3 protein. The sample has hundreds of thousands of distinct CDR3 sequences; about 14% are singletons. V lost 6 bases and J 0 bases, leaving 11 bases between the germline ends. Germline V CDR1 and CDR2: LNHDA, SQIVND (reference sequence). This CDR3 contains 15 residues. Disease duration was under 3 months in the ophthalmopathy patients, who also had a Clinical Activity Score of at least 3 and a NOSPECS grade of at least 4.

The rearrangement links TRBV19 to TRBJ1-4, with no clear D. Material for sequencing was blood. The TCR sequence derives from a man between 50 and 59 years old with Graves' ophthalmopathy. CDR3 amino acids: CASRRRDATNEKLFF. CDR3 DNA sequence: TGTGCCAGTAGAAGGCGAGATGCAACTAATGAAAAACTGTTTTTT.